Listed here are 16 T cell receptor beta chains from one sample, sequenced in a study of T cells in localized non-small cell lung cancer. Clones were read by immunoSEQ multiplex PCR, and TCRdb kept only the in-frame ones, dropping some. The sample lists approximately 88,000 clones; approximately 90% were seen once. Material: PBMCs, obtained before any cancer treatment. The receptors originated from a woman between 35 and 70 years old with stage II squamous cell lung carcinoma.

A remark on this clone: The same CDR3 also results from other DNA sequences found in this sample. V and J are TRBV18 and TRBJ2-7, with 9 nucleotides matching TRBD1. Trimming removed 0 bases from V and 4 bases from J; junction bases left unmatched: 4. Per the germline V gene, CDR1 is KGHSH and CDR2 is LQKENI. The CDR3 has 15 amino acids. CDR3 sequence (DNA): TGTGCCAGCTCACCACCGGGACAGGGACTTTACGAGCAGTACTTC. It specifies CASSPPGQGLYEQYF.

This rearrangement joins TRBV30 to TRBJ2-3, with 7 bases fitting TRBD2. This CDR3 region has 14 residues. Germline-derived CDR1 and CDR2 are GTSNPN and SVGIG (reference sequence). V was clipped by 2 bases and J by 3 bases; unmatched bases: 5. The CDR3, as DNA: TGTGCCTGGAGTCTGGGGGGGAAGACAGATACGCAGTATTTT. Translation gives CAWSLGGKTDTQYF.

The chain combines TRBV16 with TRBJ1-4; D not certain. Germline V CDR1 and CDR2: KGHSY, FQNENV. The V end was cut by 0 bases, the J end by 11 bases, with 10 bases between. The CDR3 extends over 13 amino acids. The CDR3 protein is CASSQSVTVKLFF. CDR3 bases: TGTGCCAGCAGCCAATCGGTAACGGTTAAACTGTTTTTT.

The rearrangement joins TRBV10-1 to TRBJ2-3; 8 bases align to TRBD2. The CDR3 extends over 14 amino acids. V gave up 4 bases and J gave up 5 bases; unmatched junction bases: 5. The germline CDR1 and CDR2 sequences are WNHNN and SYGVQD (reference sequence). The CDR3 here is CASSAGGGRDTQYF. The CDR3 DNA reads TGCGCCAGCAGTGCCGGCGGGGGGCGAGATACGCAGTATTTT.

The chain is built from TRBV18 and TRBJ1-6; 9 bases line up with TRBD1. Germline lookup yields CDR1 KGHSH and CDR2 LQKENI. V was clipped by 2 bases and J by 11 bases; unmatched bases: 10. This CDR3 region has 16 residues. The CDR3 here is CASSPTQGTGNAPLHF. The CDR3 nucleotides are TGTGCCAGCTCACCAACACAGGGGACAGGGAACGCACCCCTCCACTTT.

The J gene is TRBJ2-1, the V gene TRBV18; TRBD2 agrees at 9 bases. Germline V gene lookup returns CDR1 KGHSH and CDR2 LQKENI. The CDR3 extends over 14 amino acids. With 3 bases clipped from V and 9 bases from J, the junction kept 6 bases outside the gene matches. CDR3 in amino acids: CASSPGGLAGEQFF. DNA of the CDR3: TGTGCCAGCTCACCGGGGGGACTAGCAGGTGAGCAGTTCTTC.

V gene TRBV5-8 combines with J gene TRBJ1-1; maybe TRBD1 (6 bases). There are 16 residues in the CDR3. The V end was cut by 4 bases, the J end by 4 bases, with 20 bases between. In germline, CDR1 is SGHTS, CDR2 YDEGEE. The CDR3: CASSRRGPQGGTEAFF. In nucleotides, the CDR3 is TGTGCCAGCAGCAGGAGGGGCCCACAGGGAGGCACTGAAGCTTTCTTT.

V is TRBV6-5 and J is TRBJ1-4; weak D call: TRBD1 (5 bases). Trimming pared 2 bases from V and 8 bases from J, leaving 18 bases between. There are 16 residues in the CDR3. The germline V gene encodes CDR1 MNHEY and CDR2 SVGAGI. Here the CDR3 reads CASSYRPGLGGEKLFF. CDR3 in DNA: TGTGCCAGCAGTTACCGACCAGGGTTGGGGGGAGAAAAACTGTTTTTT.

The chain uses TRBV10-1 and TRBJ1-3; no definite D call. The V and J ends lost 3 bases and 1 base respectively, with 13 bases between them. Germline CDR1 reads WNHNN; CDR2 reads SYGVQD (reference sequence). This CDR3 is built from 16 residues. The CDR3 coding sequence is TGCGCCAGCAGTGAATTTAGAAGAGGATCTGGAAACACCATATATTTT. This encodes CASSEFRRGSGNTIYF.

V usage is TRBV7-9 and J usage is TRBJ2-2; 12 nucleotides agree with TRBD2. Looked up from germline, CDR1 is SEHNR and CDR2 is FQNEAQ (reference sequence). The CDR3 sequence is 19 residues long. V lost 4 bases and J lost 5; bases outside the gene matches: 14. This chain's CDR3 is CASSSNPRLAGDGTGELFF. The CDR3 bases are TGTGCCAGCAGCTCAAACCCGAGACTAGCGGGAGACGGTACCGGGGAGCTGTTTTTT.

This clone was seen once. V is TRBV2 and J is TRBJ2-5; D is perhaps TRBD1 (5 bases). This CDR3 is 15 amino acids long. Looked up from germline, CDR1 is SNHLY and CDR2 is FYNNEI. The V end was cut by 2 bases, the J end by 1 base, with 11 bases between. CDR3 sequence (DNA): TGTGCCAGCAGTGAATTAGGGGCCGTCCAAGAGACCCAGTACTTC. Amino acids: CASSELGAVQETQYF.

The chain joins TRBV30 to TRBJ1-2; TRBD1 might be the D (6 bases). The CDR3 is 14 amino acids. Trimming took off 4 bases at V and 5 bases at J, with 17 bases between the two ends. The V gene's germline CDR1 is GTSNPN and CDR2 SVGIG (reference sequence). Written as DNA, the CDR3 is TGTGCCTGGACCCGGGACATTGGGATATATGGCTACACCTTC. Amino acids: CAWTRDIGIYGYTF.

The chain is built from TRBV7-8 and TRBJ2-7; D ambiguous. CDR1 and CDR2 (germline): SGHVS, FQNEAQ. Trimming pared 5 bases from V and 2 bases from J, leaving 7 bases between. The CDR3 loop spans 12 amino acids. The CDR3 sequence is CASSIDTYEQYF. As DNA, the CDR3 is TGTGCCAGCAGCATCGATACCTACGAGCAGTACTTC.

The chain carries TRBV11-2 and TRBJ1-1; D is ambiguous. This CDR3 has 14 residues. V lost 1 base and J 0 bases, leaving 6 bases between the germline ends. Germline CDR1 is SGHAT and CDR2 is FQNNGV. The CDR3 DNA is TGTGCCAGCAGCTTAGCAGGAATGAACACTGAAGCTTTCTTT. It translates to CASSLAGMNTEAFF.

This clone was seen only once. The chain is built from TRBV28 and TRBJ1-2; D ambiguous. The V end lost 6 bases, the J end lost 5 bases, and 13 bases lay between the germline ends. The germline V gene encodes CDR1 MDHEN and CDR2 SYDVKM. The CDR3 runs 13 residues. This CDR3 reads CASSPPRAYGYTF. The CDR3 bases are TGTGCCAGCAGCCCGCCTCGAGCTTATGGCTACACCTTC.

This chain joins TRBV7-8 and TRBJ2-3; 9 nucleotides align to TRBD1. The V segment lost 5 bases and the J segment 6 bases; nucleotides outside the gene matches: 15. Germline V lookup: CDR1 SGHVS, CDR2 FQNEAQ. The CDR3 has 17 amino acids. CDR3 sequence: CASSPTGGSKPVDTQYF. CDR3 DNA sequence: TGTGCCAGCAGCCCAACAGGGGGCTCGAAGCCGGTGGATACGCAGTATTTT.